Listed below are T cell receptor beta chains from one sample, sequenced in a study of CD8 T cells in Susac syndrome. From the immunoSEQ multiplex PCR reads, TCRdb called clonotypes with MiXCR, one entry per CDR3 protein. This table holds about 100,000 distinct CDR3 sequences, approximately 95% found once. Material for sequencing was CD8+ T cells from PBMCs. These receptor sequences come from a human donor with Susac syndrome. Both conserved end residues are part of each CDR3. A D gene is named only where the DNA matches it firmly. Some rows mark clone size as missing; the rest say once, few, many or name a class of expanded clone.

length: 13
size: .
J: TRBJ2-1
V: TRBV20-1
D: TRBD2
DNA: TGCAGTGCTAGACTAGCGGGAGTTAATGAGCAGTTCTTC
CDR3: CSARLAGVNEQFF

length: 14
size: .
J: TRBJ2-7
V: TRBV29-1
D: TRBD1
DNA: TGCAGCGTAGCCGGGACAGGGTTCTCCTACGAGCAGTACTTC
CDR3: CSVAGTGFSYEQYF

length: 13
size: once
J: TRBJ1-1
V: TRBV20-1
D: .
DNA: TGCAGTGCTATCGGGACGGCGAACACTGAAGCTTTCTTT
CDR3: CSAIGTANTEAFF

length: 13
size: .
J: TRBJ1-6
V: TRBV3-1
D: .
DNA: TGTGCCAGCGGGGAACGCGGTAATTCACCCCTCCACTTT
CDR3: CASGERGNSPLHF

length: 14
size: .
J: TRBJ2-7
V: TRBV4-1
D: .
DNA: TGCGCCAGCAGCCTTTACGGGGAAGGGTACGAGCAGTACTTC
CDR3: CASSLYGEGYEQYF

length: 14
size: .
J: TRBJ1-2
V: TRBV27
D: .
DNA: TGTGCCAGCAGTGGACCAGGAGGTGCAAGAGGCTACACCTTC
CDR3: CASSGPGGARGYTF

length: 15
size: .
J: TRBJ2-7
V: TRBV11-2
D: TRBD2
DNA: TGTGCCAGCAGCTCCAGGACTAGCGACTCCTACGAGCAGTACTTC
CDR3: CASSSRTSDSYEQYF

length: 14
size: .
J: TRBJ2-1
V: TRBV12-3/TRBV12-4
D: TRBD2
DNA: TGTGCCAGCAACCTGGGACTAGCCTACAATGAGCAGTTCTTC
CDR3: CASNLGLAYNEQFF

length: 15
size: .
J: TRBJ1-1
V: TRBV5-8
D: .
DNA: TGTGCCAGCAGCTTGGAGGGGTCCCTGAACACTGAAGCTTTCTTT
CDR3: CASSLEGSLNTEAFF

length: 11
size: .
J: TRBJ2-1
V: TRBV2
D: .
DNA: TGTGCCAGCAGTCCGGGCGATGAGCAGTTCTTC
CDR3: CASSPGDEQFF

length: 14
size: few
J: TRBJ2-7
V: TRBV4-1
D: .
DNA: TGCGCCAGCAGCCAAGGACTGGTCGAGTACGAGCAGTACTTC
CDR3: CASSQGLVEYEQYF

length: 15
size: .
J: TRBJ2-2
V: TRBV2
D: .
DNA: TGTGCCAGCAGTGAAGCGTCCCCTCGGGTTGGGGAGCTGTTTTTT
CDR3: CASSEASPRVGELFF

length: 14
size: .
J: TRBJ2-5
V: TRBV6-2/TRBV6-3
D: .
DNA: TGTGCCAGCTGGCGCGGGACTCCCCCCCAGACCCAGTACTTC
CDR3: CASWRGTPPQTQYF